The 19 T cell receptor beta chains below all came from one sample that was sequenced in a study of T cells in Graves' hyperthyroidism and ophthalmopathy. TCR beta CDR3 regions were amplified from RNA transcripts. Primed by the HTBI set, a first-round RT-PCR was run on the TCR CDR3. TCRdb called the multiplex PCR reads again in MiXCR, with one record for every CDR3 protein. The sample holds 450,000 to 600,000 distinct CDR3 sequences, nearly 20% seen once. Sequencing was carried out using blood. Receptors originate from a man aged 40-50 years with Graves' ophthalmopathy.

The table lists this clonotype with many counts. The chain links TRBV7-2 to TRBJ2-5; TRBD2 matches 9 bases. The germline V gene has CDR1 SGHTA and CDR2 FQGNSA. The CDR3 runs 14 residues. V lost 2 bases to trimming and J lost 4 bases; unmatched junction nucleotides: 2. CDR3 bases: TGTGCCAGCAGCTTAAGCGGGAGGATAGAGACCCAGTACTTC. Encoded protein: CASSLSGRIETQYF.

This clonotype was seen at least ten times. V is TRBV2 and J is TRBJ2-7; TRBD1 is a possible D gene (6 bases). There are 11 residues in the CDR3. Germline V gene sequence: CDR1 SNHLY, CDR2 FYNNEI. The V end lost 7 bases, the J end lost 2 bases, and 6 bases lay between the germline ends. The chain's CDR3 is CASKGAYEQYF. The CDR3 nucleotides read TGTGCCAGCAAGGGGGCCTACGAGCAGTACTTC.

This clonotype was counted a single time. The CDR3 spells CATSDPPFREAFF. CDR3 coding DNA: TGTGCCACCAGTGATCCCCCCTTCCGCGAAGCTTTCTTT. J is TRBJ1-1 and V is TRBV24-1; D ambiguous. The CDR3 has 13 amino acids. Trimming removed 3 bases from V and 8 bases from J, with 12 bases in between. Germline V gives CDR1 KGHDR, CDR2 SFDVKD.

This clonotype was detected many times. V usage is TRBV7-9 and J usage is TRBJ2-1, with unresolved D. The CDR3 is 12 amino acids. Germline values: CDR1 SEHNR, CDR2 FQNEAQ (reference sequence). V was shortened by 5 bases and J by 8 bases, with 10 bases between the two germline ends. CDR3 DNA: TGTGCCAGCAGCACCCGGCCCGATGAGCAGTTCTTC. It yields the protein CASSTRPDEQFF.

This clonotype was observed many times. The CDR3 reads CASSSTGGHGNTIYF. The CDR3 DNA is TGCGCCAGCAGCTCTACAGGGGGCCATGGAAACACCATATATTTT. This sequence joins TRBV5-1 and TRBJ1-3; 9 nucleotides line up with TRBD1. Trimming took 3 bases from V and 3 from J; bases not matched to a gene: 4. This CDR3 comprises 15 residues. The germline V gene encodes CDR1 SGHRS and CDR2 YFSETQ.

This clonotype was picked up a small number of times. V usage is TRBV12-3 or TRBV12-4 and J usage is TRBJ2-7; no firm D call. V lost 4 bases, J lost 2 bases, and 18 bases lay in between. The CDR3 consists of 16 residues. The CDR3 here is CASSYSRFSHPYEQYF. CDR3 nucleotides: TGTGCCAGCAGTTACAGTCGGTTTAGCCATCCCTACGAGCAGTACTTC.

This clonotype has just a few counts. V is TRBV7-9 and J is TRBJ2-7; 9 bases agree with TRBD2. With V trimmed by 4 bases and J by 4 bases, 8 bases remained unmatched. Germline-derived CDR1 and CDR2 are SEHNR and FQNEAQ (reference sequence). This CDR3 region has 15 residues. This CDR3 reads CASSSPGTSRYEQYF. CDR3 nucleotides: TGTGCCAGCAGCTCCCCCGGGACTAGCAGATACGAGCAGTACTTC.

This clonotype was recorded a few times. The V gene is TRBV7-9, the J gene TRBJ1-2; D is uncertain. Germline V gene lookup returns CDR1 SEHNR and CDR2 FQNEAQ (reference sequence). V was trimmed by 5 bases and J by 1 base, leaving 14 bases between them. This CDR3 has 15 amino acids. CDR3 in amino acids: CASSPPQALNYGYTF. In DNA, the CDR3 is TGTGCCAGCAGCCCCCCCCAGGCCCTTAACTATGGCTACACCTTC.

As concerns this clonotype: Possible read error: a much larger clone is one base away. This rearrangement joins TRBV7-2 to TRBJ2-1; D may match TRBD1 or TRBD2 (5 bases each). V shed 1 base and J shed 4 bases, with 8 bases lying between them. In germline, CDR1 is SGHTA, CDR2 FQGNSA. The CDR3 covers 14 residues. The DNA of the CDR3 is TGTGCCAGCAGCTTAGGGTGGGGGTACAATGAGCAGTTCTTC. This sequence encodes CASSLGWGYNEQFF. Based on the CDR3 plus reference TRBV7-2 and TRBJ2-1, the full variable domain is GAGVSQSPSNKVTEKGKDVELRCDPISGHTALYWYRQSLGQGLEFLIYFQGNSAPDKSGLPSDRFSAERTGGSVSTLTIQRTQQEDSAVYLCASSLGWGYNEQFFGPGTRLTVL.

The J gene is TRBJ2-2, the V gene TRBV12-3 or TRBV12-4; TRBD1 matches 7 bases. This CDR3 comprises 16 residues. With V trimmed by 2 bases and J by 0 bases, 3 bases remained unmatched. The CDR3 sequence is CASSLRDSSNTGELFF. Here the CDR3 DNA reads TGTGCCAGCAGTTTAAGGGACAGTTCGAACACCGGGGAGCTGTTTTTT.

Only a few counts were recorded for this clonotype. For the CDR3, the DNA is TGCGCCAGCAGCCCAGGACTAGCCGTTACTTGGAGGGATGAGCAGTTCTTC. It translates to CASSPGLAVTWRDEQFF. The V call is TRBV5-1, the J call TRBJ2-1, with TRBD2 identical over 8 bases. V lost 4 bases, J lost 8 bases, and 17 bases stayed unmatched. Germline-derived CDR1 and CDR2 are SGHRS and YFSETQ. CDR3 length: 17 residues.

V usage is TRBV2 and J usage is TRBJ1-2; no reliable D call. Trimming took off 8 bases at V and 3 bases at J, with 10 bases between the two ends. CDR1 SNHLY and CDR2 FYNNEI come from the germline V gene. The CDR3 has 12 amino acids. The CDR3 region has the DNA TGTGCCAGCTTAGGAACAGACTATGGCTACACCTTC. This translates into CASLGTDYGYTF.

In this sample, this clonotype turned up many times. The rearrangement links TRBV11-2 to TRBJ2-3; 10 nucleotides line up with TRBD1. V dropped 5 bases and J dropped 3; count of bases not matched to a gene: 5. In germline, CDR1 is SGHAT, CDR2 FQNNGV. This CDR3 region has 15 residues. The CDR3 reads CASSPPGQGTDTQYF. The CDR3 coding sequence is TGTGCCAGCAGCCCTCCGGGACAGGGGACAGATACGCAGTATTTT.

There are many counts of this clonotype. The genes are TRBV7-9 and TRBJ2-7; D uncertain. Germline lookup yields CDR1 SEHNR and CDR2 FQNEAQ (reference sequence). The CDR3 has 12 residues. V lost 3 bases and J lost 3, with 6 bases in between. The CDR3 protein is CASSLENYEQYF. The CDR3 DNA follows: TGTGCCAGCAGCTTGGAGAACTACGAGCAGTACTTC.

The table lists this clonotype with a few counts. V is TRBV7-9 and J is TRBJ1-1; tentative D call: TRBD1 (5 bases). Germline V gives CDR1 SEHNR, CDR2 FQNEAQ (reference sequence). This CDR3 has 10 residues. V lost 2 bases to trimming and J lost 10 bases, with 5 bases between them. CDR3 loop: CASSLQGAFF. The CDR3 DNA follows: TGTGCCAGCAGCTTACAGGGAGCTTTCTTT. Using reference TRBV7-9 and TRBJ1-1 for the parts outside the CDR3, the full variable domain is DTGVSQNPRHKITKRGQNVTFRCDPISEHNRLYWYRQTLGQGPEFLTYFQNEAQLEKSRLLSDRFSAERPKGSFSTLEIQRTEQGDSAMYLCASSLQGAFFGQGTRLTVV.

This clonotype was detected a few times. This rearrangement joins TRBV9 to TRBJ1-1; D remains ambiguous. Trimming removed 3 bases at V and 2 bases at J, with 11 bases between. This CDR3 is 14 amino acids long. Germline CDR1 reads SGDLS; CDR2 reads YYNGEE. In DNA form, the CDR3 reads TGTGCCAGCAGCGCCGGCTTGGGAAACACTGAAGCTTTCTTT. Its protein product is CASSAGLGNTEAFF.

This clonotype occurred many times. In DNA form, the CDR3 reads TGTGCCAGCAGCCAAGAGGGACAGGGGGCTTCCTACGAGCAGTACTTC. Encoded protein: CASSQEGQGASYEQYF. The chain is built from TRBV3-1 and TRBJ2-7; 12 bases fit TRBD1. With 0 bases clipped from V and 1 base from J, the junction kept 1 base outside the gene matches. Germline values: CDR1 LGHDT, CDR2 YNNKEL (reference sequence). This CDR3 contains 16 residues.

This clonotype was detected many times. This chain uses TRBV19 with TRBJ2-1; the D is unclear. V was cut by 7 bases and J by 10 bases, with 17 bases left in between. Germline V gives CDR1 LNHDA, CDR2 SQIVND (reference sequence). CDR3 length: 13 residues. CDR3: CASTSGEAREQFF. For the CDR3, the DNA is TGTGCCAGTACCTCGGGTGAAGCCAGGGAGCAGTTCTTC.

The sample holds a few counts of this clonotype. The chain links TRBV7-9 to TRBJ1-2; weak D call: TRBD1 (6 bases). V was shortened by 9 bases and J by 8 bases, with 25 bases between the two germline ends. Germline-derived CDR1 and CDR2 are SEHNR and FQNEAQ (reference sequence). This CDR3 spans 15 amino acids. This CDR3 reads CASADTGRFSEGYTF. The CDR3 DNA reads TGTGCCAGTGCCGATACAGGGAGGTTCTCAGAGGGCTACACCTTC.